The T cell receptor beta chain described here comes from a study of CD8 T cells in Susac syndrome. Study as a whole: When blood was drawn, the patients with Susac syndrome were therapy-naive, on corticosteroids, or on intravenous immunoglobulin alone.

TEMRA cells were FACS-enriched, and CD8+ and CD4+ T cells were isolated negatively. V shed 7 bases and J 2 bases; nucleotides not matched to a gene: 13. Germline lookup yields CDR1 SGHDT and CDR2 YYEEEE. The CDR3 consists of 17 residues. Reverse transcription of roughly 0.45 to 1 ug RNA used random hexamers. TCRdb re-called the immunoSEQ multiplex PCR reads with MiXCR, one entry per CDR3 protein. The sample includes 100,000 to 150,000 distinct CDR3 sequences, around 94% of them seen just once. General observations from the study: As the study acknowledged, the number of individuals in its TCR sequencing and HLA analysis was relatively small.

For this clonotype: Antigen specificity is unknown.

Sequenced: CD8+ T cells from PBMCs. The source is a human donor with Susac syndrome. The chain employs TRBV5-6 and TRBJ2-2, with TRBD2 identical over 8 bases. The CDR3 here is CASFPITSGLNTGELFF. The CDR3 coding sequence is TGTGCCAGCTTTCCGATCACTAGCGGACTTAACACCGGGGAGCTGTTTTTT.